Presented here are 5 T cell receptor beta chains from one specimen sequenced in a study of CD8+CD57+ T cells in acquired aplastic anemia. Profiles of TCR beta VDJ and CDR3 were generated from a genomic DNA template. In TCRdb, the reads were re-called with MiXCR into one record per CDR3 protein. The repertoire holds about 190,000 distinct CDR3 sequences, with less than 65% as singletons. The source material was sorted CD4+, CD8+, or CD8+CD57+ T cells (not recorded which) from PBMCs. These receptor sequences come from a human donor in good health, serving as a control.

The CDR3 nucleotides read TGCGCCAGCAGCCAAGTTGTTAGGGACGGCTACACCTTC. It specifies CASSQVVRDGYTF. This chain uses TRBV4-3 with TRBJ1-2; tentative D call: TRBD1 (5 bases). Germline V gene lookup returns CDR1 LGHNA and CDR2 YSLEER. Trimming stripped 1 base from V and 8 bases from J, with 11 bases between. The length of the CDR3 is 13 residues.

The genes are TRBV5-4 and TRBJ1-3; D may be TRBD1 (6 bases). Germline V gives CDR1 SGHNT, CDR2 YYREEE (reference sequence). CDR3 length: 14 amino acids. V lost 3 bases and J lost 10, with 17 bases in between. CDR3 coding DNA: TGTGCCAGCAGCTCGCGGACAGTCCAAGAGACCATATATTTT. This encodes CASSSRTVQETIYF.

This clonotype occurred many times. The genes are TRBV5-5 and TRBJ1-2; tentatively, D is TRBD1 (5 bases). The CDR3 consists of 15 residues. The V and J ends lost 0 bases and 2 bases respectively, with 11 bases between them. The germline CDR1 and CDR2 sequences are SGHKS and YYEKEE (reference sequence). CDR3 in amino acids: CASSLVAGQNYGYTF. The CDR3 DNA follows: TGTGCCAGCAGCTTGGTCGCGGGGCAGAACTATGGCTACACCTTC.

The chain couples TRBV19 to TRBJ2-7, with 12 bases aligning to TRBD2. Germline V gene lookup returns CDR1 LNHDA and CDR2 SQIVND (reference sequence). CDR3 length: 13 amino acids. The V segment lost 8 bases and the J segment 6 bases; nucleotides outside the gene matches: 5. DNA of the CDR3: TGTGCCAGTCGCCTAGCGGGAGGGGGCGAGCAGTACTTC. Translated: CASRLAGGGEQYF. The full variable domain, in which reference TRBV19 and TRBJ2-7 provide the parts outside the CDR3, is DGGITQSPKYLFRKEGQNVTLSCEQNLNHDAMYWYRQDPGQGLRLIYYSQIVNDFQKGDIAEGYSVSREKKESFPLTVTSAQKNPTAFYLCASRLAGGGEQYFGPGTRLTVT.

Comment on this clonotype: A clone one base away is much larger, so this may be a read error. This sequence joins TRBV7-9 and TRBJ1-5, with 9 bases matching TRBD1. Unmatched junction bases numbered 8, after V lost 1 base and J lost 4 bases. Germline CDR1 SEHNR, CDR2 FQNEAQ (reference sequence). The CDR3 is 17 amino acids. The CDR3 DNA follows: TGTGCCAGCAGCTTAGGCCAGGGACAGGGCCCTAATCAGCCCCAGCATTTT. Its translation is CASSLGQGQGPNQPQHF.